Listed below are T cell receptor beta chains from one sample, sequenced in a study of cytomegalovirus exposure and HLA in healthy donors. TCRdb keeps only in-frame clones here, not all; method: immunoSEQ multiplex PCR. The profile shows more than 150,000 clones, roughly 80% of them singletons. Sequencing was performed on PBMCs. All receptors derive from a boy aged 10-17 years in good health and CMV-seronegative. CDR3s include the opening cysteine and the closing phenylalanine or tryptophan. Rows may omit the clone size; those that give it use once, few, many or a size class.

cdr3_aa,v_call,j_call,clone_size
CASSLRTSGGNEQYF,TRBV27,TRBJ2-7,NA
CASGFRDRGLENTEAFF,TRBV12-5,TRBJ1-1,NA
CASRVSSVQETQYF,TRBV6-6,TRBJ2-5,NA
CASSSGTGGSYEQYF,TRBV11-2,TRBJ2-7,once
CASSLGLLNEQFF,TRBV11-3,TRBJ2-1,NA
CATSRDVAGFGVDEQFF,TRBV15,TRBJ2-1,NA
CASSPITGDNYGYTF,TRBV19,TRBJ1-2,NA
CASSHPRGFYNSPLHF,TRBV4-1,TRBJ1-6,once
CACFEAFF,TRBV30,TRBJ1-1,NA
CASSLKEWGVVYGYTF,TRBV7-2,TRBJ1-2,NA
CASSKVGGDRAEVRAIPNQPQHF,TRBV21-1,TRBJ1-5,NA
CASSPGQFSYEQYF,TRBV4-1,TRBJ2-7,NA
CASSRKQAGELFF,TRBV6-6,TRBJ2-2,NA
CASHSELLTVNYGYTF,TRBV19,TRBJ1-2,NA
CASSLGSSVYEQYF,TRBV5-5,TRBJ2-7,NA
CASSRGTATYEQYF,TRBV5-4,TRBJ2-7,NA
CASSYSAGNTIYF,TRBV6-5,TRBJ1-3,NA
CASSPSGTSGGFQETQYF,TRBV5-4,TRBJ2-5,NA
CASSLPGLPLGNSYNEQFF,TRBV5-4,TRBJ2-1,NA
CATRTSGSKNEQFF,TRBV10-2,TRBJ2-1,NA
CASWEGGGTYNEQFF,TRBV6-1,TRBJ2-1,few
CASSDNPTEAFF,TRBV27,TRBJ1-1,NA
CASSLDVGRQYF,TRBV11-2,TRBJ2-7,NA
CARKPPGQNNEKLFF,TRBV5-1,TRBJ1-4,NA
CACSGTSQQFF,TRBV30,TRBJ2-1,NA
CASSANNAGTDTQYF,TRBV6-6,TRBJ2-3,once
CASSVTGSSGNTIYF,TRBV9,TRBJ1-3,NA
CASPGLAGGDEQFF,TRBV30,TRBJ2-1,NA
CASSEGGRRAFF,TRBV25-1,TRBJ1-1,NA
CASSLRGGHYGYTF,TRBV7-2,TRBJ1-2,NA
CASSLAPGANVLTF,TRBV7-3,TRBJ2-6,once
CASGLATGALGYGYTF,TRBV12-5,TRBJ1-2,once
CASSLPDSSYEQYF,TRBV13,TRBJ2-7,NA
CATSTDWTGENQPQHF,TRBV15,TRBJ1-5,once
CASTQGNEKLFF,TRBV19,TRBJ1-4,NA
CASTLDGTYGYTF,TRBV6-1,TRBJ1-2,NA
CASSIDPQGWKQYF,TRBV19,TRBJ2-7,NA
CAWSVQGASSQPQHF,TRBV30,TRBJ1-5,NA
CASSYGSQGFTGELFF,TRBV6-5,TRBJ2-2,NA
CASSSNTGAATEAFF,TRBV18,TRBJ1-1,NA
CASSEMKRATNEKLFF,TRBV2,TRBJ1-4,NA
CASSHLQGDSNQPQHF,TRBV4-3,TRBJ1-5,NA
CASSFFGTSGDSSTDTQYF,TRBV5-1,TRBJ2-3,NA
CASSLSRGLQETQYF,TRBV7-8,TRBJ2-5,once
CAWISEGAGEQFF,TRBV30,TRBJ2-1,NA
CASRGGQDNEQFF,TRBV7-9,TRBJ2-1,NA
CASSQQGKRYEQYF,TRBV6-6,TRBJ2-7,once
CSARAVETQYF,TRBV20-1,TRBJ2-5,NA
CASSYGGGYGYTF,TRBV7-2,TRBJ1-2,few
CASSYSPGLNTEAFF,TRBV6-5,TRBJ1-1,NA
CATSRMGQGPFGETQYF,TRBV27,TRBJ2-5,NA
CASSLGGTGSSSGQYF,TRBV7-6,TRBJ2-7,NA
CASSQDRQGKDTEAFF,TRBV4-1,TRBJ1-1,NA
CASSLFGPGAGNTIYF,TRBV7-3,TRBJ1-3,NA